The following is a TCR beta chain sequence with its context. A quantity of about 0.45 to 1 ug RNA underwent reverse transcription using random hexamers. From the immunoSEQ multiplex PCR reads, TCRdb called clonotypes with MiXCR, one entry per CDR3 protein. This sample has 160,000 or so distinct CDR3 sequences, with about 93% found just once. It was healthy donors who served as the controls, matched for age and sex. The CDR3 totals 14 residues. V was pared by 3 bases and J by 1 base, with 10 bases between. Germline CDR1 is SGHNT and CDR2 is YYREEE (reference sequence). The data were taken from a study of CD8 T cells in Susac syndrome.

The receptor was isolated from a human donor in good health. The chain joins TRBV5-4 to TRBJ2-5; D is possibly TRBD1 (6 bases). Sequencing input: CD4+ T cells from PBMCs. CDR3: CASSSGRGQETQYF. CDR3 coding DNA: TGTGCCAGCAGCTCGGGCAGGGGCCAAGAGACCCAGTACTTC. Full variable domain (outside the CDR3, taken from reference TRBV5-4 and TRBJ2-5): ETGVTQSPTHLIKTRGQQVTLRCSSQSGHNTVSWYQQALGQGPQFIFQYYREEENGRGNFPPRFSGLQFPNYSSELNVNALELDDSALYLCASSSGRGQETQYFGPGTRLLVL.